This is a list of T cell receptor beta chains from one sample in a study of T cells after yellow fever vaccination. MiXCR was run by TCRdb on the 5' RACE reads, yielding one entry per CDR3 protein. This sample has a few hundred thousand distinct CDR3 sequences, with 3% to 4.5% found just once. The sample in question was PBMCs, obtained 5 days after the yellow fever booster vaccination. The source of these receptors is a man younger than 30 who received the YFV17D yellow fever vaccine. Both conserved end residues are part of each CDR3. A D gene is named only where the DNA matches it firmly. Clone size appears in some rows only: once, few, many, or a class for an expanded clone.

clone_size: -; j_call: TRBJ2-7; d_call: TRBD1; v_call: TRBV12-3/TRBV12-4; cdr3_length: 14; cdr3_nt: TGTGCCAGCAAGACTGGACAGGGGTTTTACGAGCAGTACTTC; cdr3_aa: CASKTGQGFYEQYF
clone_size: few; j_call: TRBJ1-1; d_call: -; v_call: TRBV19; cdr3_length: 15; cdr3_nt: TGTGCCAGTAGATACAGCCGACAAATAGGGGTCGAAGCTTTCTTT; cdr3_aa: CASRYSRQIGVEAFF
clone_size: many; j_call: TRBJ2-1; d_call: TRBD1; v_call: TRBV5-6; cdr3_length: 15; cdr3_nt: TGTGCCAGCAGCTTCGGCGACAGGGCCTACAATGAGCAGTTCTTC; cdr3_aa: CASSFGDRAYNEQFF
clone_size: many; j_call: TRBJ2-1; d_call: -; v_call: TRBV7-2; cdr3_length: 14; cdr3_nt: TGTGCCAGCAGCTTTAAATCAGGGAGCGGTGAGCAGTTCTTC; cdr3_aa: CASSFKSGSGEQFF
clone_size: many; j_call: TRBJ2-7; d_call: TRBD2; v_call: TRBV19; cdr3_length: 13; cdr3_nt: TGTGCCACCCGACTAGCGGGGACGTCCGAGCAGTACTTC; cdr3_aa: CATRLAGTSEQYF
clone_size: few; j_call: TRBJ2-3; d_call: TRBD2; v_call: TRBV20-1; cdr3_length: 14; cdr3_nt: TGCAGTGCAACCGGGACTACTGTAACAGATACGCAGTATTTT; cdr3_aa: CSATGTTVTDTQYF
clone_size: many; j_call: TRBJ1-1; d_call: -; v_call: TRBV5-1; cdr3_length: 11; cdr3_nt: TGCGCCAGCAGCGAGAACACTGAAGCTTTCTTT; cdr3_aa: CASSENTEAFF
clone_size: many; j_call: TRBJ2-1; d_call: -; v_call: TRBV7-9; cdr3_length: 16; cdr3_nt: TGTGCCAGCAGCTCGAGGGGGGGCCTCGGAGTTAATGAGCAGTTCTTC; cdr3_aa: CASSSRGGLGVNEQFF
clone_size: few; j_call: TRBJ2-2; d_call: TRBD2; v_call: TRBV6-2/TRBV6-3; cdr3_length: 13; cdr3_nt: TGTGCCAGCAAGGCAGGGAGGGTCGGGGAGCTGTTTTTT; cdr3_aa: CASKAGRVGELFF
clone_size: many; j_call: TRBJ2-1; d_call: -; v_call: TRBV20-1; cdr3_length: 14; cdr3_nt: TGCAGTGCTCGGGAGTTTGGGTCCTACAATGAGCAGTTCTTC; cdr3_aa: CSAREFGSYNEQFF
clone_size: -; j_call: TRBJ2-7; d_call: -; v_call: TRBV20-1; cdr3_length: 15; cdr3_nt: TGCAGTGCTAGTTTTCCGTCGGGGAGCTCCTACGAGCAGTACTTC; cdr3_aa: CSASFPSGSSYEQYF
clone_size: -; j_call: TRBJ2-5; d_call: TRBD1; v_call: TRBV28; cdr3_length: 17; cdr3_nt: TGTGCCAGCAGTTTCCGGCCGGGACAGGGTGTGTCGGAGACCCAGTACTTC; cdr3_aa: CASSFRPGQGVSETQYF
clone_size: few; j_call: TRBJ2-5; d_call: -; v_call: TRBV7-9; cdr3_length: 15; cdr3_nt: TGTGCCAGCAGCTTCCGGGACGGGGGCCGGGAGACCCAGTACTTC; cdr3_aa: CASSFRDGGRETQYF
clone_size: few; j_call: TRBJ1-5; d_call: -; v_call: TRBV18; cdr3_length: 15; cdr3_nt: TGTGCCAGCTCAAACAGGGTAGGAGGCAATCAGCCCCAGCATTTT; cdr3_aa: CASSNRVGGNQPQHF
clone_size: few; j_call: TRBJ2-7; d_call: TRBD1; v_call: TRBV12-3/TRBV12-4; cdr3_length: 14; cdr3_nt: TGTGCCAGCGGTCACGGGACAGGGACGTGGGAGCAGAACTTC; cdr3_aa: CASGHGTGTWEQNF
clone_size: -; j_call: TRBJ2-5; d_call: -; v_call: TRBV14; cdr3_length: 15; cdr3_nt: TGTGCCAGCTCAAATACCTGGACAGTTGAAGAGACCCAGTACTTC; cdr3_aa: CASSNTWTVEETQYF
clone_size: few; j_call: TRBJ1-2; d_call: TRBD1; v_call: TRBV5-5; cdr3_length: 15; cdr3_nt: TGTGCCAGCAGCTTTGGGACAGGGGGCAACTATGGCTACACCTTC; cdr3_aa: CASSFGTGGNYGYTF
clone_size: -; j_call: TRBJ1-5; d_call: TRBD1; v_call: TRBV7-8; cdr3_length: 16; cdr3_nt: TGTGCCAGCAGCCGAACCGGGACAGGGATTAACCAGCCCCAGCATTTT; cdr3_aa: CASSRTGTGINQPQHF
clone_size: few; j_call: TRBJ1-1; d_call: -; v_call: TRBV7-9; cdr3_length: 15; cdr3_nt: TGTGCCAGCAGCTTAGGAAAGGTAGGGGACGCTGAAGCTTTCTTT; cdr3_aa: CASSLGKVGDAEAFF
clone_size: many; j_call: TRBJ2-7; d_call: -; v_call: TRBV6-5; cdr3_length: 14; cdr3_nt: TGTGCCAGCAGTTACTCAGACGGAGCCTACGAGCAGTACTTC; cdr3_aa: CASSYSDGAYEQYF
clone_size: few; j_call: TRBJ2-3; d_call: TRBD2; v_call: TRBV5-1; cdr3_length: 14; cdr3_nt: TGCGCCAGCAGCCCCGGGACTAGCATAGATACGCAGTATTTT; cdr3_aa: CASSPGTSIDTQYF
clone_size: many; j_call: TRBJ2-3; d_call: TRBD2; v_call: TRBV10-3; cdr3_length: 15; cdr3_nt: TGTGCCATCAGAAGGACTAGCGGTAGCACAGATACGCAGTATTTT; cdr3_aa: CAIRRTSGSTDTQYF
clone_size: many; j_call: TRBJ1-2; d_call: TRBD1; v_call: TRBV7-2; cdr3_length: 16; cdr3_nt: TGTGCCAGCAGCCGAGAATTTAGACAGGGAGGAAGCGGCTACACCTTC; cdr3_aa: CASSREFRQGGSGYTF
clone_size: few; j_call: TRBJ2-6; d_call: TRBD1; v_call: TRBV5-1; cdr3_length: 17; cdr3_nt: TGCGCCAGCAGCATACAGGGGGTATCTTACGGGGCCAACGTCCTGACTTTC; cdr3_aa: CASSIQGVSYGANVLTF
clone_size: -; j_call: TRBJ2-7; d_call: -; v_call: TRBV6-2/TRBV6-3; cdr3_length: 14; cdr3_nt: TGTGCCAGCAGTTACTCGATCCCCTCCTACGAGCAGTACTTC; cdr3_aa: CASSYSIPSYEQYF
clone_size: few; j_call: TRBJ1-2; d_call: TRBD1; v_call: TRBV9; cdr3_length: 15; cdr3_nt: TGTGCCAGCAGGGGAGGACAGGGCGTTCTCGGTGGCTACACCTTC; cdr3_aa: CASRGGQGVLGGYTF
clone_size: many; j_call: TRBJ1-5; d_call: -; v_call: TRBV12-3/TRBV12-4; cdr3_length: 13; cdr3_nt: TGTGCCAGCCAGGGGACGGCTTATCAGCCCCAGCATTTT; cdr3_aa: CASQGTAYQPQHF
clone_size: few; j_call: TRBJ2-3; d_call: TRBD2; v_call: TRBV5-4; cdr3_length: 16; cdr3_nt: TGTGCCAGCACCCGGGCGACTAGCGGGGGCACAGATACGCAGTATTTT; cdr3_aa: CASTRATSGGTDTQYF
clone_size: few; j_call: TRBJ2-7; d_call: TRBD1; v_call: TRBV18; cdr3_length: 15; cdr3_nt: TGTGCCAGCTCACCTCCGGGACAGAGAGCCTACGAGCAGTACTTC; cdr3_aa: CASSPPGQRAYEQYF
clone_size: many; j_call: TRBJ2-7; d_call: TRBD2; v_call: TRBV20-1; cdr3_length: 12; cdr3_nt: TGCAGTGCTAGCGGGGGGGAGTACGAGCAGTACTTC; cdr3_aa: CSASGGEYEQYF
clone_size: -; j_call: TRBJ1-6; d_call: TRBD1; v_call: TRBV20-1; cdr3_length: 15; cdr3_nt: TGCAGTGCCCGGACGACAGGGGCGGAAAATTCACCCCTCCACTTT; cdr3_aa: CSARTTGAENSPLHF
clone_size: -; j_call: TRBJ2-1; d_call: -; v_call: TRBV2; cdr3_length: 14; cdr3_nt: TGTGCCAGCAGTGACATCAGGGGCGGCAATGAGCAGTTCTTC; cdr3_aa: CASSDIRGGNEQFF
clone_size: -; j_call: TRBJ1-3; d_call: -; v_call: TRBV6-6; cdr3_length: 15; cdr3_nt: TGTGCCAGCACCGAAGGAGGCTTTGTCGAGGACACCATATATTTT; cdr3_aa: CASTEGGFVEDTIYF
clone_size: few; j_call: TRBJ2-1; d_call: -; v_call: TRBV7-6; cdr3_length: 17; cdr3_nt: TGTGCCAGCAGCCCCCAGGGGCGTCCCCCAGGGGTGCATGAGCAGTTCTTC; cdr3_aa: CASSPQGRPPGVHEQFF
clone_size: many; j_call: TRBJ1-5; d_call: TRBD1; v_call: TRBV20-1; cdr3_length: 14; cdr3_nt: TGCAGTGCCGCCTCGGGACAGGGAATACGGTCCCAGCATTTT; cdr3_aa: CSAASGQGIRSQHF
clone_size: -; j_call: TRBJ2-1; d_call: -; v_call: TRBV4-3; cdr3_length: 14; cdr3_nt: TGCGCCAGCAGCCAAGATGTAGCCTACAATGAGCAGTTCTTC; cdr3_aa: CASSQDVAYNEQFF
clone_size: few; j_call: TRBJ1-2; d_call: -; v_call: TRBV6-2/TRBV6-3; cdr3_length: 14; cdr3_nt: TGTGCCAGCAACCCGACACTCGTAAACTATGGCTACACCTTC; cdr3_aa: CASNPTLVNYGYTF
clone_size: -; j_call: TRBJ1-2; d_call: TRBD1; v_call: TRBV15; cdr3_length: 18; cdr3_nt: TGTGCCACCAGCACATACCTTGGACAGGGGGCGATGAGGTATGGCTACACCTTC; cdr3_aa: CATSTYLGQGAMRYGYTF
clone_size: -; j_call: TRBJ1-2; d_call: -; v_call: TRBV5-5; cdr3_length: 14; cdr3_nt: TGTGCCAGCAGCTTGGGGGGACGGGTTATCGGCTACACCTTC; cdr3_aa: CASSLGGRVIGYTF
clone_size: few; j_call: TRBJ2-7; d_call: -; v_call: TRBV20-1; cdr3_length: 14; cdr3_nt: TGCAGTGCTAGAGACGCCCTTGGACCAGGGGAGCAGTACTTC; cdr3_aa: CSARDALGPGEQYF
clone_size: few; j_call: TRBJ2-5; d_call: TRBD2; v_call: TRBV12-3/TRBV12-4; cdr3_length: 15; cdr3_nt: TGTGCCAGCAGTGCCTTGGGACTAGGCCAAGAGACCCAGTACTTC; cdr3_aa: CASSALGLGQETQYF
clone_size: few; j_call: TRBJ2-3; d_call: -; v_call: TRBV7-2; cdr3_length: 15; cdr3_nt: TGTGCCAGCAGCTCGAGTTTGGGCCGCACAGATACGCAGTATTTT; cdr3_aa: CASSSSLGRTDTQYF
clone_size: few; j_call: TRBJ1-1; d_call: -; v_call: TRBV25-1; cdr3_length: 12; cdr3_nt: TGTGCCAGCAGGTTACAGAACACTGAAGCTTTCTTT; cdr3_aa: CASRLQNTEAFF
clone_size: -; j_call: TRBJ1-5; d_call: -; v_call: TRBV9; cdr3_length: 14; cdr3_nt: TGTGCCAGCAGCGCAGGGTTAGACAATCAGCCCCAGCATTTT; cdr3_aa: CASSAGLDNQPQHF
clone_size: many; j_call: TRBJ2-1; d_call: TRBD2; v_call: TRBV7-6; cdr3_length: 16; cdr3_nt: TGTGCCAGCAGCTTGGGTTCTAGCGGAACCTACAATGAGCAGTTCTTC; cdr3_aa: CASSLGSSGTYNEQFF
clone_size: few; j_call: TRBJ1-1; d_call: -; v_call: TRBV12-3/TRBV12-4; cdr3_length: 12; cdr3_nt: TGTGCCAGCAGTGCATCGATTACTGAAGCTTTCTTT; cdr3_aa: CASSASITEAFF
clone_size: few; j_call: TRBJ1-5; d_call: -; v_call: TRBV4-3; cdr3_length: 15; cdr3_nt: TGCGCCAGCAGCCAAGACAGTTATAGCAATCAGCCCCAGCATTTT; cdr3_aa: CASSQDSYSNQPQHF
clone_size: -; j_call: TRBJ2-1; d_call: -; v_call: TRBV27; cdr3_length: 13; cdr3_nt: TGTGCCAGCAGTTCCGGGTTCTACAATGAGCAGTTCTTC; cdr3_aa: CASSSGFYNEQFF
clone_size: many; j_call: TRBJ2-1; d_call: TRBD1; v_call: TRBV5-1; cdr3_length: 14; cdr3_nt: TGCGCCAGCAGAAGAGGACAGGGGGCGGATGAGCAGTTCTTC; cdr3_aa: CASRRGQGADEQFF
clone_size: many; j_call: TRBJ2-1; d_call: -; v_call: TRBV7-2; cdr3_length: 14; cdr3_nt: TGTGCCAGCAGCATCAGGGGTACCTACAATGAGCAGTTCTTC; cdr3_aa: CASSIRGTYNEQFF
clone_size: many; j_call: TRBJ2-1; d_call: TRBD1; v_call: TRBV7-9; cdr3_length: 16; cdr3_nt: TGTGCCAGCATCCCCACGACAGGGGCCTCCTACAATGAGCAGTTCTTC; cdr3_aa: CASIPTTGASYNEQFF
clone_size: many; j_call: TRBJ2-1; d_call: -; v_call: TRBV10-3; cdr3_length: 15; cdr3_nt: TGTGCCATCAGTGAGTCGATAATAGCGGCCAATGAGCAGTTCTTC; cdr3_aa: CAISESIIAANEQFF
clone_size: -; j_call: TRBJ2-7; d_call: -; v_call: TRBV19; cdr3_length: 13; cdr3_nt: TGTGCCAGTGGGGACCACCACTCCTACGAGCAGTACTTC; cdr3_aa: CASGDHHSYEQYF
clone_size: few; j_call: TRBJ1-5; d_call: -; v_call: TRBV18; cdr3_length: 15; cdr3_nt: TGTGCCAGCTCACTGGAGACAGGTGGCAATCAGCCCCAGCATTTT; cdr3_aa: CASSLETGGNQPQHF